Given below is one TCR beta chain in context. CDR3 size: 14 residues. Germline V gene sequence: CDR1 SNHLY, CDR2 FYNNEI. Losses at the gene ends were 4 bases for V and 4 bases for J; bases not matched to a gene: 6. This entry comes from a study of blood T cell repertoires in COVID-19. Turning to the study itself: T cells, B-cell-depleted T cells, or PBMCs provided the cDNA or gDNA that served as material.

Source study methods: Estimates of nucleated cell counts were drawn from the amplification of reference gene primers. Generated by immunoSEQ multiplex PCR, the TCRdb table keeps only in-frame clones and is missing some. V and J calls and clone size are as listed in that table; D and trimming were resolved from the DNA. The sample contains tens of thousands of clones, more than 75% of which appear only once. What was sequenced was peripheral blood. The clonotype comes from a man older than 75 with active or convalescent COVID-19. J is TRBJ1-2 and V is TRBV2; TRBD1 matches 7 bases. The CDR3 is CASSGQGLSYGYTF. The CDR3 DNA reads TGTGCCAGCAGTGGACAGGGCCTGAGCTATGGCTACACCTTC.